These T cell receptor beta chains were read from a single sample in a study of OX40 agonist ivuxolimab in advanced cancers. Profiling relied on immunoSEQ multiplex PCR, and the TCRdb table lists in-frame clones only, not all of them. This sample has some 69,000 clones, with 88% found just once. Sequenced here: CD4+ or CD8+ T cells sorted from blood, sampled in a trial of the OX40 agonist ivuxolimab. These receptors all come from an adult with an advanced solid tumor such as melanoma, head and neck, liver or kidney cancer. Each CDR3 is given with its conserved first and last residue. Each record gives: clone size, CDR3 length, V gene, D gene, J gene, CDR3 protein, CDR3 DNA. The D gene is left open where the match is weak. Clone size, where shown, is once, few, many, or a class for clones that have expanded.

>NA|14|TRBV30|NA|TRBJ2-3
CAWSVGPPGDTQYF
TGTGCCTGGAGTGTTGGCCCCCCAGGAGATACGCAGTATTTT
>NA|16|TRBV4-1|TRBD2|TRBJ2-3
CASSQDRGGRGDTQYF
TGCGCCAGCAGCCAAGATCGGGGGGGGCGGGGAGATACGCAGTATTTT
>NA|15|TRBV30|NA|TRBJ1-2
CAWKVSSGADRGYTF
TGTGCCTGGAAGGTATCCTCAGGGGCTGATAGGGGCTACACCTTC
>few|17|TRBV18|TRBD1|TRBJ1-3
CASSPITGEKSGNTIYF
TGTGCCAGCTCACCGATCACAGGGGAAAAGTCTGGAAACACCATATATTTT
>NA|15|TRBV4-1|NA|TRBJ1-2
CASSQEPGSSVGYTF
TGCGCCAGCAGCCAAGAGCCAGGGTCGTCGGTTGGCTACACCTTC
>NA|15|TRBV5-1|TRBD1|TRBJ1-2
CASSLTGTGDYGYTF
TGCGCCAGCAGCTTAACCGGGACAGGGGACTATGGCTACACCTTC
>NA|17|TRBV2|TRBD1|TRBJ2-4
CASSDPLLGQGKNIQYF
TGTGCCAGCAGTGACCCACTCCTGGGACAGGGAAAAAACATTCAGTACTTC
>NA|17|TRBV18|TRBD1|TRBJ1-5
CASSPSTGRTRNQPQHF
TGTGCCAGCTCACCCTCGACAGGGCGGACGCGCAATCAGCCCCAGCATTTT
>NA|12|TRBV12-2|NA|TRBJ1-6
CASSLASGPLHF
TGTGCCAGCAGCTTAGCCTCAGGTCCCCTCCACTTT
>NA|15|TRBV27|NA|TRBJ1-1
CASSLGGAQYTEAFF
TGTGCCAGCAGTTTAGGGGGGGCTCAATACACTGAAGCTTTCTTT
>NA|13|TRBV21-1|NA|TRBJ2-7
CASSWDLLYEQYF
TGTGCCAGCAGCTGGGACTTATTGTACGAGCAGTACTTC
>once|15|TRBV9|TRBD1|TRBJ1-2
CASSEGGQGEGGYTF
TGTGCCAGCAGCGAAGGGGGACAGGGAGAGGGCGGCTACACCTTC
>NA|17|TRBV7-6|TRBD1|TRBJ2-7
CASSLAPRGTVLNEQYF
TGTGCCAGCAGCTTAGCGCCCAGGGGGACAGTCCTGAACGAGCAGTACTTC
>once|13|TRBV5-8|NA|TRBJ2-7
CAAKGVGRAEQYF
TGTGCCGCAAAAGGGGTAGGAAGGGCCGAGCAGTACTTC
>NA|15|TRBV5-6|NA|TRBJ2-7
CASSFQPASSYEQYF
TGTGCCAGCAGCTTCCAGCCAGCGAGCTCCTACGAGCAGTACTTC
>few|13|TRBV19|TRBD1|TRBJ2-7
CASSIADRPEQYF
TGTGCCAGTAGTATCGCGGACAGGCCCGAGCAGTACTTC
>NA|17|TRBV28|TRBD2|TRBJ2-2
CASSLFRGGTNTGELFF
TGTGCCAGCAGTTTATTCCGGGGGGGCACGAACACCGGGGAGCTGTTTTTT
>once|15|TRBV27|TRBD2|TRBJ2-3
CASSPIAGGGYKQYF
TGTGCCAGCAGTCCAATAGCGGGAGGCGGTTATAAGCAGTATTTT
>NA|12|TRBV30|TRBD1|TRBJ1-1
CAWDTGGIEAFF
TGTGCCTGGGACACAGGGGGAATAGAAGCTTTCTTT
>NA|17|TRBV11-2|TRBD2|TRBJ2-5
CASSTFPGLAVQETQYF
TGTGCCAGCAGCACCTTCCCGGGACTAGCGGTTCAAGAGACCCAGTACTTC
>once|14|TRBV7-9|NA|TRBJ2-1
CASTGGLDYNEQFF
TGTGCCAGCACCGGGGGACTTGACTACAATGAGCAGTTCTTC
>few|16|TRBV11-3|TRBD2|TRBJ2-1
CASSFALAGGLNEQFF
TGTGCCAGCAGCTTTGCACTAGCGGGAGGGCTAAATGAGCAGTTCTTC
>NA|13|TRBV5-1|NA|TRBJ1-2
CASMPGSNYGYTF
TGCGCCAGCATGCCAGGCTCTAACTATGGCTACACCTTC
>NA|13|TRBV7-3|NA|TRBJ2-7
CASSLTPRDEQYF
TGTGCCAGCAGCTTAACCCCTCGCGACGAGCAGTACTTC
>NA|15|TRBV28|NA|TRBJ2-1
CASTPAGRINNEQFF
TGTGCCAGCACCCCCGCCGGCCGGATTAACAATGAGCAGTTCTTC
>NA|12|TRBV4-1|NA|TRBJ2-1
CASGPFRSEQFF
TGCGCCAGCGGACCCTTTCGCAGTGAGCAGTTCTTC
>NA|15|TRBV5-1|NA|TRBJ2-5
CASSLRGADQETQYF
TGCGCCAGCAGCTTGAGAGGGGCGGATCAAGAGACCCAGTACTTC
>NA|14|TRBV7-9|NA|TRBJ1-4
CASTATATNEKLFF
TGTGCCAGCACGGCGACAGCAACTAATGAAAAACTGTTTTTT
>once|15|TRBV6-1|NA|TRBJ1-5
CASSPIQVEGQPQHF
TGTGCCAGCAGTCCGATACAGGTGGAGGGTCAGCCCCAGCATTTT